Sequencing of this T cell receptor (beta chain) was carried out in a study of persistence of HIV-infected CD4 T cells. Cells were stimulated nonspecifically with anti-CD3/anti-CD28 magnetic beads. Responding CD4+ T cells were sorted by upregulation of both CD40 ligand and CD69. As to this clone: Its specificity is not known.

Sequencing used immunoSEQ version 4 in survey mode. Method: immunoSEQ multiplex PCR; TCRdb's copy keeps in-frame clones and lacks some. The table includes tens of thousands of clones, 80% to 95% detected once. The V and J ends lost 0 bases and 10 bases, in that order; junction bases with no gene match: 4. Germline V CDR1 and CDR2: SGHTA, FQGNSA. This CDR3 has 14 amino acids. Sequences were derived from CD4+ T cells sorted from PBMCs after approximately 19-hour stimulation, sampled from a patient who received antiretroviral therapy. The chain links TRBV7-2 to TRBJ2-1; 9 nucleotides align to TRBD2. The receptor comes from an adult man with HIV who was CMV-seropositive. The CDR3 sequence is CASSLARGGREQFF. Here the CDR3 DNA reads TGTGCCAGCAGCTTAGCGCGGGGGGGCCGCGAGCAGTTCTTC.